The T cell receptor beta chain under discussion was sequenced for a study of cytomegalovirus exposure and HLA in healthy donors. Study outcomes and limitations: Researchers counted some 150 TCR beta chains as cytomegalovirus-associated. The HLA-A and HLA-B alleles of most subjects were reportedly predicted accurately from TCR beta sequences.

V was cut by 0 bases and J by 7 bases, with 11 bases left in between. CDR1 is SGHRS and CDR2 is YFSETQ in the germline V gene. This CDR3 comprises 14 residues. Details on this clone: Its antigen is currently unknown.

Researchers ran the PCR with 60 Vbeta and 13 Jbeta primers. Sequenced by immunoSEQ multiplex PCR; TCRdb stores in-frame clones only, minus some. Of some 150,000 clones listed, around 80% were seen once; the top ten hold roughly 1.9%. This receptor was obtained from a man between 35 and 55 years old in good health and CMV-seronegative. The chain combines TRBV5-1 with TRBJ2-4; no firm D call. The specimen was PBMCs. The chain's CDR3 is CASSLGAGGNIQYF. The DNA of the CDR3 is TGCGCCAGCAGCTTGGGTGCAGGTGGTAACATTCAGTACTTC.